This T cell receptor beta chain stems from a study of intratumoral heterogeneity in liver cancer. About the investigation overall: Across the full roughly 15-patient cohort, most patients were male and a median age of about 61 years was recorded. The study combined RNA-seq, DNA sequencing, TCR-seq and SNP array data from multiple regions of hepatocellular carcinoma specimens to study intratumor heterogeneity. Of the roughly 68 multiregional samples collected from roughly 15 HCC patients in the overall cohort, 45 to 55 were tumoral regions and about 20 were adjacent nontumoral regions. Findings and caveats that apply to the study as a whole: Overall T cell clonality did not differ significantly between tumor regions within either sequenced patient. Limitations acknowledged by the authors included a relatively low number of patients and under-sampled representation of tumor-infiltrating lymphocytes. TCR sequencing was reported to confirm the RNA-seq-based estimates of regional differences in tumor-infiltrating lymphocyte burden. In each sequenced patient, tumor region a showed significantly more unique T-cell clonal expansions than tumor region b.

Samples labelled H came from distinct, geographically separated regions of the hepatocellular carcinoma nodule. Every patient had early-stage hepatocellular carcinoma and went to surgical resection without receiving any prior therapy. No macroscopic evidence of necrosis or hemorrhage was present in the sampled areas. In a couple of patients, TCR sequencing (ImmunoSeq) was performed on multiple regions. Frozen resection tissue samples were collected at least 1 cm apart from each other. Genomic DNA was extracted from bulk tissue using the DNeasy blood and tissue kit. CDR3 length: 16 amino acids, cysteine to phenylalanine. The DNA shown is the 48-base CDR3, in frame from base 1. Relative to germline, V is missing 1 base and J is missing 1 base, with 1 base of the junction outside any gene match. Looking up the germline V gene yields CDR1 LGHNA and CDR2 YNFKEQ. TCR beta chain CDR3 regions were sequenced from genomic DNA using the immunoSEQ assay. Rearranged VDJ segments were amplified with primers annealing to V and J segments. In the source study's methods: The ImmunoSeq Analyzer software was used to compute clonality and richness metrics. Differentially abundant clones between regions were identified using Fisher's exact test plus a beta-binomial method for added stringency. TCRdb's version of the immuneACCESS table is confined to in-frame rearrangements and falls short of the full clone set. An unresolved V gene accounts for under half of the shortfall where checked; the remainder is of unknown origin. V and J calls and clone size are copied from that table; D and trimming were computed from the DNA. In all, the sample holds more than 6,000 clones, and approximately 60% of those were seen once. Of the sample, approximately 14% is held by the ten largest clones.

As for this clone: Its antigen is unknown. No quality values exist for individual bases; no much larger clone is one base distant.

Here the sequenced sample was tumor tissue, taken before any cancer treatment. This sequence was found in a man aged 65-85 years with hepatocellular carcinoma. The V gene is TRBV4-2 and the J gene is TRBJ2-3; 11 bases in the middle match TRBD2. The nucleotide sequence is TGTGCCAGCAGCCAAGCACTAGCGGGGGGCACAGATACGCAGTATTTT. Translated, it gives CASSQALAGGTDTQYF.